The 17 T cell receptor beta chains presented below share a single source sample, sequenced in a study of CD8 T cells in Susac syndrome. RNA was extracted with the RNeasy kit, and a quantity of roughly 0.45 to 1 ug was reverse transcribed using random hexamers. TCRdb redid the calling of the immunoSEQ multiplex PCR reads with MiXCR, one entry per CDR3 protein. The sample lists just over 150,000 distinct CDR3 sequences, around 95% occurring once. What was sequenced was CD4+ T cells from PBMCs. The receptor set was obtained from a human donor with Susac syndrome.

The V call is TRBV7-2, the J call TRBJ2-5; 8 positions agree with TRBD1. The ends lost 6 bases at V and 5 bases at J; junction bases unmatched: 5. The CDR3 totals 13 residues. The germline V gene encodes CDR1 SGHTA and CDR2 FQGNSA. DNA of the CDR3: TGTGCCAGCAGACGACAGGGGCCTGAGACCCAGTACTTC. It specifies CASRRQGPETQYF.

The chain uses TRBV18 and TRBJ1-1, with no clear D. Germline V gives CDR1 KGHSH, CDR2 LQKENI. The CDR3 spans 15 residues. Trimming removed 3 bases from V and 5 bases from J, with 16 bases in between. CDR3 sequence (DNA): TGTGCCAGCTCACCGCGACTCGGGGTGGAAACTGAAGCTTTCTTT. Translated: CASSPRLGVETEAFF.

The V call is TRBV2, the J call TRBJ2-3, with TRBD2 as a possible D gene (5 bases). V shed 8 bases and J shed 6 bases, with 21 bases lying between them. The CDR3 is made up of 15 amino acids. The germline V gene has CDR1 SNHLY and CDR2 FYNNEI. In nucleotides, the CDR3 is TGTGCCAGCGGACCTGGGAGAAGCCTTGCGGATACGCAGTATTTT. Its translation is CASGPGRSLADTQYF.

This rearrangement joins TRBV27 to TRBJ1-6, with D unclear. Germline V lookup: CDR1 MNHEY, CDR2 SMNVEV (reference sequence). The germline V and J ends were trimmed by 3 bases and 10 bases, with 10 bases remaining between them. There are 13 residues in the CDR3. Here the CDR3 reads CASSLVGSSPLHF. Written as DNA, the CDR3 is TGTGCCAGCAGTTTGGTGGGATCGTCACCCCTCCACTTT.

Here the CDR3 reads CASSPDTFSGNTIYF. The CDR3 nucleotides are TGTGCCAGCAGCCCGGACACCTTCTCTGGAAACACCATATATTTT. The rearrangement uses TRBV7-9 and TRBJ1-3, with D perhaps TRBD1 (5 bases). Germline values: CDR1 SEHNR, CDR2 FQNEAQ (reference sequence). The CDR3 has 15 residues. Trimming removed 5 bases at V and 0 bases at J, with 11 bases between.

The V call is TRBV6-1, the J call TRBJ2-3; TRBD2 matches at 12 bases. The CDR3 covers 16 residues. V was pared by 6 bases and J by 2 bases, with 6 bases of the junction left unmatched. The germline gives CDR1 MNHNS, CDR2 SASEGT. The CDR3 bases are TGTGCCAGCAGCGAACGACTAGCGGGGGTCACAGATACGCAGTATTTT. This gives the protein CASSERLAGVTDTQYF.

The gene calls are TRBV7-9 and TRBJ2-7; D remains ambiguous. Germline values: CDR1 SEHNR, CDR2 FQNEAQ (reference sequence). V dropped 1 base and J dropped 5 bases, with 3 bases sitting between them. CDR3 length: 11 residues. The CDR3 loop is CASSLENEQYF. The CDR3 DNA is TGTGCCAGCAGCTTAGAAAACGAGCAGTACTTC. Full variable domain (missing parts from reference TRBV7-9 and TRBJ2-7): DTGVSQNPRHKITKRGQNVTFRCDPISEHNRLYWYRQTLGQGPEFLTYFQNEAQLEKSRLLSDRFSAERPKGSFSTLEIQRTEQGDSAMYLCASSLENEQYFGPGTRLTVT.

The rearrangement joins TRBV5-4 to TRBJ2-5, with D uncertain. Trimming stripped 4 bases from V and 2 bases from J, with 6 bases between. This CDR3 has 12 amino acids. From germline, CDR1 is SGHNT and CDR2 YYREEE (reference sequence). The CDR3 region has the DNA TGTGCCAGCAGCGGAACTCAAGAGACCCAGTACTTC. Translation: CASSGTQETQYF.

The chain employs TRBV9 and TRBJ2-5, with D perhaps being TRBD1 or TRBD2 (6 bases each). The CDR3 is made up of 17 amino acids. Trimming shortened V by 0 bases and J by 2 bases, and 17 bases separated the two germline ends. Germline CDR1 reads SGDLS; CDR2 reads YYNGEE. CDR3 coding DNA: TGTGCCAGCAGCGTAGACCCCGAGGGGGGCGTTCAAGAGACCCAGTACTTC. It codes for CASSVDPEGGVQETQYF.

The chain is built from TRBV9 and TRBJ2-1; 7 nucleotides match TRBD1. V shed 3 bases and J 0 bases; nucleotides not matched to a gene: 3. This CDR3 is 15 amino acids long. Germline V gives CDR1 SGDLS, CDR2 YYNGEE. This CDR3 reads CASSGTGNSYNEQFF. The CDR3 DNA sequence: TGTGCCAGCAGCGGGACAGGAAACTCCTACAATGAGCAGTTCTTC.

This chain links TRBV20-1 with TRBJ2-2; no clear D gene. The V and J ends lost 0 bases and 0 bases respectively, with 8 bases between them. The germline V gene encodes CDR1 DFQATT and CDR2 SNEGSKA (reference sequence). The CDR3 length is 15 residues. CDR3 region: CSARDGSSNTGELFF. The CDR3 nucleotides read TGCAGTGCTAGAGATGGTAGTTCGAACACCGGGGAGCTGTTTTTT.

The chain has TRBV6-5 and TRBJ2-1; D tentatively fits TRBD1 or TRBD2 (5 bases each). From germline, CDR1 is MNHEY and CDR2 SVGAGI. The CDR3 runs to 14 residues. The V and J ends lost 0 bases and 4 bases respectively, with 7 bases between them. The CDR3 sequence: CASSYSWGYNEQFF. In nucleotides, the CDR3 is TGTGCCAGCAGTTACTCGTGGGGGTACAATGAGCAGTTCTTC.

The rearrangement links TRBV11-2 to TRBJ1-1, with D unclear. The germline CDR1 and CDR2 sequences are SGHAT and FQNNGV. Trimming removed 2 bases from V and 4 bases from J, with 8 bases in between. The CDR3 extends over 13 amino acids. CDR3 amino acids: CASSLLGSTEAFF. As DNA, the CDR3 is TGTGCCAGCAGCTTATTGGGGAGCACTGAAGCTTTCTTT.

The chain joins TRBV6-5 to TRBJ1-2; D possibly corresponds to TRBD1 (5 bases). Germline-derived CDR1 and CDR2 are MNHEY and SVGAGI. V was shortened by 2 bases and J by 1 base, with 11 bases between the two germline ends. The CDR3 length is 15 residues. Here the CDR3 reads CASSYLGGNNYGYTF. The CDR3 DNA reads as TGTGCCAGCAGTTACCTCGGGGGGAATAACTATGGCTACACCTTC.

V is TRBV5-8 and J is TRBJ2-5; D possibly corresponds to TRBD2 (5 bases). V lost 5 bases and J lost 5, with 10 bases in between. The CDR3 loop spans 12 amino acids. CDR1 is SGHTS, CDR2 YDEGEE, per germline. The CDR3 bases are TGTGCCAGCAGATCTAGCCCGGAGACCCAGTACTTC. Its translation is CASRSSPETQYF.

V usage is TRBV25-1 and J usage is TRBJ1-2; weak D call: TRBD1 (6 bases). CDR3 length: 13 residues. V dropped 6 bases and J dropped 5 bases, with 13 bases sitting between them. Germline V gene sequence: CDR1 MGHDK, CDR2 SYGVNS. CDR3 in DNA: TGTGCCAGCAGATCAGCGGACAGTTATGGCTACACCTTC. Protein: CASRSADSYGYTF.

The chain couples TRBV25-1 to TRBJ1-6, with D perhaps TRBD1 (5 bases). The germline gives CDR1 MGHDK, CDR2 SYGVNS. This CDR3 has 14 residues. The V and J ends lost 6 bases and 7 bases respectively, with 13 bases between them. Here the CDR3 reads CASRSGTENSPLHF. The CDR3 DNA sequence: TGTGCCAGCAGAAGCGGGACGGAAAATTCACCCCTCCACTTT.